This T cell receptor (beta chain) originates from a study of T cells in Graves' hyperthyroidism and ophthalmopathy. Study findings and constraints: Ophthalmopathy was told apart from stable hyperthyroidism by a 13 V-J model.

The germline V and J ends were trimmed by 5 bases and 0 bases, with 14 bases remaining between them. CDR1 is MNHEY and CDR2 is SMNVEV in the germline V gene (reference sequence). The CDR3 loop spans 16 amino acids. Pregnant or lactating patients were excluded, as were those with uncontrolled infection or other autoimmune disease. 10 ml of fresh peripheral blood supplied the PBMCs. It was RNA transcripts that yielded the amplified TCR beta CDR3 regions. The study used the HTBI primer set for a first-round RT-PCR of the TCR CDR3. TCRdb reprocessed the multiplex PCR reads via MiXCR and lists one record per CDR3 protein. The sample has around 760,000 distinct CDR3 sequences; 30% to 40% are singletons. This clonotype occurred a few times. Its antigen is not known.

The genes are TRBV27 and TRBJ1-5, with a tentative D call TRBD1 (6 bases). This TCR came from a woman aged 40-49 years with Graves' hyperthyroidism. Sequencing used blood. In DNA form, the CDR3 reads TGTGCCAGCAGTCCAAGAAGGGGGAATAGCAATCAGCCCCAGCATTTT. Amino acids: CASSPRRGNSNQPQHF.